This T cell receptor (beta chain) stems from a study of shared clonotypes between healthy human individuals. The authors ran the assay at deep level. Sequencing used immunoSEQ multiplex PCR; TCRdb keeps in-frame clones, though not all of them. Of 2 million to 2.5 million clones detected, about 93% appear once; the ten largest clones hold under 2%. CD8 cells regarded as naive lacked CD45RO, were positively chosen for CCR7, and omitted terminally differentiated effector memory CD45RA+ cells. In regard to this clone: Its antigen is currently unknown.

Findings and caveats of the study: Richness estimates generally favored naive over memory subsets.

Germline-derived CDR1 and CDR2 are SEHNR and FQNEAQ (reference sequence). V lost 6 bases, J lost 8 bases, and 10 bases lay in between. This CDR3 is 11 amino acids long. The sequenced sample consisted of naive CD8+ T cells from PBMCs. The clonotype was recovered from a man younger than 30 in good health. Some clones in this sample may be carry-over from other donors' samples. V and J are TRBV7-9 and TRBJ1-1; no clear D gene. The CDR3 nucleotides read TGTGCCAGCAGGCCTAGACTCGAAGCTTTCTTT. Amino acid sequence: CASRPRLEAFF. Supplemented by reference TRBV7-9 and TRBJ1-1, the full variable domain reads DTGVSQNPRHKITKRGQNVTFRCDPISEHNRLYWYRQTLGQGPEFLTYFQNEAQLEKSRLLSDRFSAERPKGSFSTLEIQRTEQGDSAMYLCASRPRLEAFFGQGTRLTVV.